A single sample gave rise to the 26 T cell receptor beta chains below, sequenced in a study of post-analysis software for immune sequencing data. The study, taken as a whole, reports: The study found TRBV5-6, TRBV5-1 and TRBV20-1 among five or six TRBV segments more frequent in patients than controls.

Prepared TCR beta cDNA libraries contained unique molecular identifiers. TCRdb processed the PCR reads anew with MiXCR; each CDR3 protein has one entry. The repertoire consists of about 560,000 distinct CDR3 sequences, with roughly 45% occurring once and the leading ten covering roughly 1.7%. No antigen has been assigned to these receptors. The sequenced sample consisted of blood. Receptor source: a girl aged 5-17 years with multiple sclerosis.

This clonotype was seen only a few times. The rearrangement links TRBV3-1 to TRBJ2-1; D unclear. There are 12 residues in the CDR3. Germline CDR1 is LGHDT and CDR2 is YNNKEL (reference sequence). Trimming took 4 bases from V and 8 from J, leaving 9 bases between them. The CDR3 DNA follows: TGTGCCAGCAGCCCTGGGTGGGATGAGCAGTTCTTC. This translates into CASSPGWDEQFF.

This clonotype was found a few times. The chain joins TRBV7-2 to TRBJ2-7; no reliable D call. The CDR3 consists of 14 residues. The germline V gene has CDR1 SGHTA and CDR2 FQGNSA. V lost 1 base to trimming and J lost 3 bases, with 10 bases between them. CDR3 DNA sequence: TGTGCCAGCAGCTTAGAATTCCAAAACTACGAGCAGTACTTC. Protein sequence: CASSLEFQNYEQYF.

The chain joins TRBV7-2 to TRBJ2-7; TRBD1 is a possible D gene (6 bases). The CDR3 sequence is 17 residues long. Germline V gene lookup returns CDR1 SGHTA and CDR2 FQGNSA. V was shortened by 1 base and J by 6 bases, with 22 bases between the two germline ends. CDR3 residues: CASSLGVDSLFVGEQYF. CDR3 nucleotides: TGTGCCAGCAGCTTAGGTGTGGACAGCCTTTTTGTAGGCGAGCAGTACTTC.

This clonotype appeared a few times. The chain links TRBV7-9 to TRBJ2-5; 7 nucleotides match TRBD1. Germline trimming cut 4 bases from V and 11 bases from J; bases unmatched to any gene: 10. This CDR3 is 13 amino acids long. Germline V lookup: CDR1 SEHNR, CDR2 FQNEAQ (reference sequence). The CDR3 loop reads CASSYKGAGEQYF. The CDR3 DNA is TGTGCCAGCAGCTACAAGGGGGCCGGAGAGCAGTACTTC.

The chain is built from TRBV7-2 and TRBJ1-2; maybe TRBD1 (5 bases). This CDR3 has 14 amino acids. Trimming stripped 0 bases from V and 3 bases from J, with 8 bases between. From germline, CDR1 is SGHTA and CDR2 FQGNSA. CDR3 sequence: CASSLATADYGYTF. The CDR3, as DNA: TGTGCCAGCAGCTTAGCGACAGCGGACTATGGCTACACCTTC.

V gene TRBV5-6 combines with J gene TRBJ2-5; TRBD1 aligns across 10 bases. The trim removed 4 bases at V and 3 bases at J, leaving 6 bases unmatched. Germline V gene sequence: CDR1 SGHDT, CDR2 YYEEEE. This CDR3 contains 15 residues. The CDR3 protein is CASSTPGQGKETQYF. Here the CDR3 DNA reads TGTGCCAGCAGCACACCGGGACAGGGGAAAGAGACCCAGTACTTC.

This clonotype was seen more than once but under ten times. This rearrangement joins TRBV27 to TRBJ1-1; D is unresolved. V was trimmed by 3 bases and J by 1 base, leaving 6 bases between them. The CDR3 extends over 13 amino acids. Germline V gene data show CDR1 as MNHEY and CDR2 as SMNVEV (reference sequence). The CDR3 here is CASSFAGNTEAFF. CDR3 bases: TGTGCCAGCAGTTTCGCAGGGAACACTGAAGCTTTCTTT.

The chain employs TRBV12-3 or TRBV12-4 and TRBJ1-1; D gene ambiguous. This CDR3 has 13 amino acids. V was clipped by 6 bases and J by 1 base, with 9 bases between them. This chain's CDR3 is CASRGLGNTEAFF. CDR3 DNA sequence: TGTGCCAGCAGGGGCCTGGGGAACACTGAAGCTTTCTTT.

The chain recombines TRBV6-5 with TRBJ2-1; 13 positions agree with TRBD2. CDR3 length: 15 amino acids. With V trimmed by 4 bases and J by 9 bases, 6 bases remained unmatched. Germline values: CDR1 MNHEY, CDR2 SVGAGI. The CDR3, as DNA: TGTGCCAGCAGTTGCAGGACTAGCGGGAGCGGTGAGCAGTTCTTC. Its translation: CASSCRTSGSGEQFF.

This clonotype was detected a few times. The genes are TRBV18 and TRBJ2-1, with 8 positions matching TRBD2. Trimming cost V 2 bases and J 9 bases; bases outside gene matches: 12. Germline V gene lookup returns CDR1 KGHSH and CDR2 LQKENI. The CDR3 runs 16 residues. This CDR3 is CASSPGLGGAGVEQFF. The CDR3 coding sequence is TGTGCCAGCTCACCAGGGCTCGGGGGGGCCGGAGTTGAGCAGTTCTTC.

The chain carries TRBV12-3 or TRBV12-4 and TRBJ1-2; D ambiguous. CDR3 length: 14 amino acids. The V and J ends lost 8 bases and 0 bases respectively, with 13 bases between them. The DNA for the CDR3 is TGTGCCAGCGGGCGAGGCCAGGCTAACTATGGCTACACCTTC. Amino acid sequence: CASGRGQANYGYTF.

V usage is TRBV11-2 and J usage is TRBJ2-2; D remains ambiguous. CDR1 is SGHAT, CDR2 FQNNGV, per germline. Trimming removed 2 bases at V and 5 bases at J, with 18 bases between. The CDR3 consists of 17 residues. CDR3 sequence: CASSLRVIPGRTGELFF. The CDR3 coding sequence is TGTGCCAGCAGCTTACGGGTGATCCCAGGACGAACCGGGGAGCTGTTTTTT.

This clonotype appeared a single time. The chain is built from TRBV11-2 and TRBJ2-5; weak D call: TRBD1 (6 bases). V lost 5 bases and J lost 5, with 15 bases in between. This CDR3 has 14 amino acids. The germline V gene encodes CDR1 SGHAT and CDR2 FQNNGV. The CDR3 here is CASSEDRLGETQYF. CDR3 sequence (DNA): TGTGCCAGCAGCGAAGACAGGTTGGGGGAGACCCAGTACTTC.

V usage is TRBV5-1 and J usage is TRBJ1-2; no clear D gene. CDR1 is SGHRS, CDR2 YFSETQ, per germline. This CDR3 contains 15 residues. Trimming stripped 4 bases from V and 1 base from J, with 14 bases between. The CDR3 bases are TGCGCCAGCAGCATGGGCCATCGGCGTAACTATGGCTACACCTTC. Residues: CASSMGHRRNYGYTF.

The chain recombines TRBV12-5 with TRBJ1-5; D uncertain. Germline V lookup: CDR1 LGHNT, CDR2 FRNRAP. CDR3 size: 14 residues. V shed 0 bases and J shed 4 bases, with 7 bases lying between them. The CDR3 loop reads CASGLVSPNQPQHF. The DNA of the CDR3 is TGTGCTAGTGGTTTGGTATCCCCAAATCAGCCCCAGCATTTT.

The V and J genes are TRBV4-1 and TRBJ1-1, with no clear D. Germline CDR1 reads MGHRA; CDR2 reads YSYEKL. Trimming took 0 bases from V and 6 from J, leaving 14 bases between them. The CDR3 has 15 residues. In DNA form, the CDR3 reads TGCGCCAGCAGCCAAGAGATTTCTCCGGTTGCTGAAGCTTTCTTT. Its protein product is CASSQEISPVAEAFF.

The CDR3 loop reads CASSLTPPGLAGNEQFF. CDR3 nucleotide sequence: TGTGCCAGCAGCTTAACCCCTCCGGGACTAGCGGGAAATGAGCAGTTCTTC. The rearrangement uses TRBV7-3 and TRBJ2-1; TRBD2 matches at 13 bases. V dropped 0 bases and J dropped 7; count of bases not matched to a gene: 6. The CDR3 is made up of 17 amino acids. Germline values: CDR1 SGHTA, CDR2 FQGTGA.

This clonotype was seen a few times. The chain combines TRBV20-1 with TRBJ2-7, with TRBD1 matching over 9 bases. Germline values: CDR1 DFQATT, CDR2 SNEGSKA (reference sequence). V shed 3 bases, J shed 3 bases, and the junction held 6 bases outside the gene matches. The CDR3 totals 14 residues. This CDR3 reads CSASPGDRVYEQYF. CDR3 sequence (DNA): TGCAGTGCTAGCCCCGGGGACAGGGTCTACGAGCAGTACTTC.

This chain links TRBV5-1 with TRBJ2-1; 8 bases agree with TRBD1. The length of the CDR3 is 15 residues. CDR1 is SGHRS, CDR2 YFSETQ, per germline. V dropped 4 bases and J dropped 15; count of bases not matched to a gene: 18. Here the CDR3 DNA reads TGCGCCAGCAGCCTGGGGGGAACCATGAGACAGGGGTTGTTCTTC. It codes for CASSLGGTMRQGLFF. Together with reference TRBV5-1 and TRBJ2-1, the CDR3 gives the full variable domain: KAGVTQTPRYLIKTRGQQVTLSCSPISGHRSVSWYQQTPGQGLQFLFEYFSETQRNKGNFPGRFSGRQFSNSRSEMNVSTLELGDSALYLCASSLGGTMRQGLFFGPGTRLTVL.

The gene calls are TRBV29-1 and TRBJ1-1; 8 bases are shared with TRBD1. The CDR3 runs to 14 residues. Germline CDR1 SQVTM, CDR2 ANQGSEA. V was pared by 5 bases and J by 8 bases, with 13 bases of the junction left unmatched. In DNA form, the CDR3 reads TGCAGCGTTCTCTCCGCAGGGGGCCAGGACGAAGCTTTCTTT. Protein: CSVLSAGGQDEAFF. The full variable domain, in which reference TRBV29-1 and TRBJ1-1 provide the parts outside the CDR3, is SAVISQKPSRDICQRGTSLTIQCQVDSQVTMMFWYRQQPGQSLTLIATANQGSEATYESGFVIDKFPISRPNLTFSTLTVSNMSPEDSSIYLCSVLSAGGQDEAFFGQGTRLTVV.

The CDR3: CASSFYRGYNEQFF. The CDR3 DNA reads TGCGCCAGCAGCTTCTACAGGGGGTACAATGAGCAGTTCTTC. The chain couples TRBV4-1 to TRBJ2-1, with TRBD1 matching over 8 bases. This CDR3 contains 14 residues. Germline CDR1 and CDR2: MGHRA and YSYEKL. V trimming: 5 bases; J trimming: 4 bases; junction bases outside the gene matches: 4.

This chain uses TRBV7-2 with TRBJ1-1, with 7 bases identical to TRBD1. The V and J ends lost 5 bases and 2 bases, in that order; junction bases with no gene match: 23. Germline values: CDR1 SGHTA, CDR2 FQGNSA. This CDR3 has 20 amino acids. The CDR3 nucleotides read TGTGCCAGCAGCAAGGGACAGTCCCAAGAGACCGAGAAGGTTAACACTGAAGCTTTCTTT. It yields the protein CASSKGQSQETEKVNTEAFF.

This clonotype was seen more than once but under ten times. The chain uses TRBV4-1 and TRBJ2-4; TRBD1 matches 7 bases. Per the germline V gene, CDR1 is MGHRA and CDR2 is YSYEKL. Trimming at V came to 4 bases and at J to 0 bases, leaving 6 bases not matched to a gene. CDR3 length equals 16 residues. DNA of the CDR3: TGCGCCAGCAGCCCGGGACAGTTCGTAGCCAAAAACATTCAGTACTTC. This encodes CASSPGQFVAKNIQYF.

This clonotype is a singleton in its sample. The CDR3 sequence is CASSQSERERETQYF. The CDR3 nucleotides are TGTGCCAGCAGCCAGAGCGAGCGGGAGCGTGAGACCCAGTACTTC. The chain couples TRBV4-2 to TRBJ2-5; TRBD2 aligns across 8 bases. CDR3 length equals 15 residues. Germline V lookup: CDR1 LGHNA, CDR2 YNFKEQ. V dropped 3 bases and J dropped 5; count of bases not matched to a gene: 8.

This clonotype was found a few times. The chain is built from TRBV4-2 and TRBJ2-1; D unclear. Trimming pared 1 base from V and 7 bases from J, leaving 11 bases between. Germline V gene data show CDR1 as LGHNA and CDR2 as YNFKEQ. The CDR3 extends over 14 amino acids. The DNA of the CDR3 is TGTGCCAGCAGCCAAGCGGGTAGGTCGAATGAGCAGTTCTTC. This sequence encodes CASSQAGRSNEQFF.

The chain recombines TRBV5-1 with TRBJ2-7; 8 bases are a match to TRBD1. The CDR3 length is 15 residues. The V gene end was trimmed by 10 bases and the J gene end by 4 bases; junction bases not matched to a gene: 16. CDR1 SGHRS and CDR2 YFSETQ come from the germline V gene. This CDR3 is CASSSSGTGLYEQYF. DNA of the CDR3: TGCGCCTCCTCTTCGTCCGGGACAGGTTTATACGAGCAGTACTTC.